A selection of T cell receptor beta chains follows, all from one sample in a study of blood T cell repertoires in COVID-19. TCRdb's copy holds only in-frame clones and misses some; the assay was immunoSEQ multiplex PCR. The sample consists of some 180,000 clones, under 90% of them appearing once. The specimen sequenced was peripheral blood. These receptors were taken from a man aged 40-49 years with acute or convalescent COVID-19. The CDR3 runs from the conserved cysteine through the conserved F or W. Fields, in order: J gene, clone size, D gene, V gene, CDR3 DNA, CDR3 protein. A D gene is named only where the DNA matches it firmly. Rows give clone size only sometimes, using once, few, many, or a class for an expanded clone.

J: TRBJ2-7; size: -; D: -; V: TRBV7-9; DNA: TGTGCCAGCAGCTTACGTGCCTACGAGCAGTACTTC; CDR3: CASSLRAYEQYF
J: TRBJ1-1; size: -; D: TRBD1; V: TRBV5-1; DNA: TGCGCCAGCAGCTTGGGGGACAGGACGACTGAAGCTTTCTTT; CDR3: CASSLGDRTTEAFF
J: TRBJ1-2; size: -; D: -; V: TRBV7-2; DNA: TGTGCCAGCAGCCGTCCAGTCGATTATGGCTACACCTTC; CDR3: CASSRPVDYGYTF
J: TRBJ2-5; size: -; D: -; V: TRBV24-1; DNA: TGTGCCACCTCCAAGGCCGGGGTAGAGACCCAGTACTTC; CDR3: CATSKAGVETQYF
J: TRBJ1-2; size: few; D: -; V: TRBV19; DNA: TGTGCCAGTAGTACCTCGGACAGCCACTACACCTTC; CDR3: CASSTSDSHYTF
J: TRBJ2-7; size: -; D: TRBD1; V: TRBV4-1; DNA: TGCGCCAGCAGCCACACCCCAGGGGGCAACTCCTACGAGCAGTACTTC; CDR3: CASSHTPGGNSYEQYF
J: TRBJ1-2; size: -; D: -; V: TRBV19; DNA: TGTGCCAGTAGGCCGACAGGACAGGGCTACACCTTC; CDR3: CASRPTGQGYTF
J: TRBJ1-5; size: -; D: TRBD1; V: TRBV2; DNA: TGTGCCAGCAGTGCTAGGACAGGTCAGAATCAGCCCCAGCATTTT; CDR3: CASSARTGQNQPQHF
J: TRBJ2-2; size: once; D: -; V: TRBV3-1/TRBV3-2; DNA: TGTGCCAGCAGCCGCTGGACTGTGGCCGGGGAGCTGTTTTTT; CDR3: CASSRWTVAGELFF
J: TRBJ1-2; size: once; D: TRBD1; V: TRBV27; DNA: TGTGCCAGCACCCAACAGGGGGCGGGTGGCTACACCTTC; CDR3: CASTQQGAGGYTF
J: TRBJ2-7; size: -; D: -; V: TRBV10-2; DNA: TGCGCCAGCAGTGGGAGGCTAATTTACGAGCAGTACTTC; CDR3: CASSGRLIYEQYF
J: TRBJ2-1; size: once; D: TRBD2; V: TRBV28; DNA: TGTGCCAGCAGTTTAAAGGGACTAGCGGGGAGACCCTACAATGAGCAGTTCTTC; CDR3: CASSLKGLAGRPYNEQFF
J: TRBJ1-6; size: -; D: -; V: TRBV27; DNA: TGTGCCAGCAGTTTAAGGGGTAGGGGAAGGGATAATTCACCCCTCCACTTT; CDR3: CASSLRGRGRDNSPLHF
J: TRBJ1-3; size: -; D: -; V: TRBV7-8; DNA: TGTGCCAGCAGCTTAGGGGTCATGGTAGGGGTCGCTGGAAACACCATATATTTT; CDR3: CASSLGVMVGVAGNTIYF
J: TRBJ2-7; size: -; D: TRBD1; V: TRBV5-4; DNA: TGTGCCAGCAGCTCGGGACAGGGCGTAAACCCCTACGAGCAGTACTTC; CDR3: CASSSGQGVNPYEQYF
J: TRBJ1-1; size: -; D: -; V: TRBV5-1; DNA: TGCGCCAGCAGCTTGTTTACAGGACCCCTGAACACTGAAGCTTTCTTT; CDR3: CASSLFTGPLNTEAFF
J: TRBJ1-2; size: -; D: -; V: TRBV27; DNA: TGTGCCAGCAGAGCAAGGCAGGGTGACTATGGCTACACCTTC; CDR3: CASRARQGDYGYTF
J: TRBJ1-1; size: -; D: -; V: TRBV5-1; DNA: TGCGCCAGCAGCGTTAACAGGGACACTGAAGCTTTCTTT; CDR3: CASSVNRDTEAFF
J: TRBJ1-4; size: -; D: -; V: TRBV5-6; DNA: TGTGCCAACAGCTTGGGTTATTGGGGGCCAACTAATGAAAAACTGTTTTTT; CDR3: CANSLGYWGPTNEKLFF
J: TRBJ2-2; size: -; D: TRBD1; V: TRBV6-5; DNA: TGTGCCAGCAGGGCCCTGACAGGGGTCACCGGGGAGCTGTTTTTT; CDR3: CASRALTGVTGELFF
J: TRBJ2-2; size: once; D: -; V: TRBV3-1/TRBV3-2; DNA: TGTGCCAGCAGCCTTAGGGACATTGGCACCGGGGAGCTGTTTTTT; CDR3: CASSLRDIGTGELFF
J: TRBJ1-3; size: -; D: TRBD1; V: TRBV30; DNA: TGTGCCTACGGGCAGGGGGCTGGAAACACCATATATTTT; CDR3: CAYGQGAGNTIYF
J: TRBJ2-7; size: -; D: TRBD1; V: TRBV10-3; DNA: TGTGCCATCAGTGAGGAAAGGACAGGTCGGCCCTACGAGCAGTACTTC; CDR3: CAISEERTGRPYEQYF
J: TRBJ2-2; size: -; D: TRBD1; V: TRBV11-2; DNA: TGTGCCAGCAGCTCCAACAGGGGGCGCATTGTTAACACCGGGGAGCTGTTTTTT; CDR3: CASSSNRGRIVNTGELFF
J: TRBJ2-5; size: -; D: -; V: TRBV5-1; DNA: TGCGCCAGCACCGACACCCAAGAGACCCAGTACTTC; CDR3: CASTDTQETQYF
J: TRBJ2-7; size: -; D: TRBD2; V: TRBV7-6; DNA: TGTGCCAGCAGCCCTACTACCGTCACGCGGGGGGTGTACGAGCAGTACTTC; CDR3: CASSPTTVTRGVYEQYF